This T cell receptor (beta chain) was observed in a study of identical twins. Template switching (which added a universal primer site) was used, and cDNA carried unique molecular identifiers. TCRdb passed the 5' RACE reads through MiXCR, listing each CDR3 protein once. Altogether 500,000 or so distinct CDR3 sequences are present, about 13% being singletons, with the ten largest covering 0.8% to 1%. Germline values: CDR1 MNHEY, CDR2 SVGEGT. The CDR3 has 15 amino acids. With 2 bases removed from V and 0 bases from J, the gap between germline ends came to 9 bases. These same data were also listed under a study on yellow fever vaccine responses in identical twins.

The clonotype comes from a woman aged 18-29 years in good health. Sequenced sample: CD4+ T cells sorted from blood. This chain connects TRBV6-2 or TRBV6-3 to TRBJ2-3, with D uncertain. The CDR3 sequence is CASSYKLSSTDTQYF. The CDR3, as DNA: TGTGCCAGCAGTTACAAACTGTCTAGCACAGATACGCAGTATTTT.